These 18 T cell receptor beta chains came from one sample sequenced in a study of identical twins. In TCRdb, the 5' RACE reads were re-called with MiXCR into one record per CDR3 protein. The data show roughly 490,000 distinct CDR3 sequences, with roughly an eighth seen just once and approximately 1% held by the top ten. Another study also made use of these data, one on yellow fever vaccine responses in identical twins.

Sequenced: CD4+ T cells sorted from blood. These TCRs come from a woman aged 18-29 years in good health.

This chain connects TRBV18 to TRBJ2-7, with a possible D match to TRBD1 (9 bases). This CDR3 is 15 amino acids long. V was clipped by 3 bases and J by 6 bases, with 18 bases between them. Germline V lookup: CDR1 KGHSH, CDR2 LQKENI. DNA of the CDR3: TGTGCCAGCTCACCTACCTTAGCGGGACAGGGCGAGCAGTACTTC. This codes for CASSPTLAGQGEQYF.

The chain combines TRBV20-1 with TRBJ2-3; maybe TRBD2 (5 bases). Germline V CDR1 and CDR2: DFQATT, SNEGSKA (reference sequence). The CDR3 runs 13 residues. Deletions cut 3 bases from V and 2 bases from J, with 9 bases between. The chain's CDR3 is CSASRDVTDTQYF. In DNA form, the CDR3 reads TGCAGTGCTAGCCGGGATGTCACAGATACGCAGTATTTT.

At least ten counts were recorded for this clonotype. Here the CDR3 DNA reads TGTGCCAGCAGCCTTAGCGGGGCTGGCCAAGAGACCCAGTACTTC. It encodes CASSLSGAGQETQYF. The rearrangement links TRBV12-3 or TRBV12-4 to TRBJ2-5, with 8 bases lining up with TRBD2. The trim removed 6 bases at V and 1 base at J, leaving 7 bases unmatched. The CDR3 is 15 residues long.

The chain combines TRBV30 with TRBJ2-5, with 11 bases fitting TRBD2. V was clipped by 3 bases and J by 4 bases; unmatched bases: 10. Germline V gene data show CDR1 as GTSNPN and CDR2 as SVGIG (reference sequence). The CDR3 loop spans 16 amino acids. CDR3 coding DNA: TGTGCCTGGAGCCGCCGGCTAGCGGGAGGAGGAGAGACCCAGTACTTC. This gives the protein CAWSRRLAGGGETQYF.

This clonotype has more than one count but fewer than ten. The chain has TRBV6-1 and TRBJ2-3; D is perhaps TRBD1 or TRBD2 (6 bases each). The CDR3 loop spans 17 amino acids. Germline CDR1 is MNHNS and CDR2 is SASEGT. Trimming removed 7 bases from V and 0 bases from J, with 20 bases in between. The CDR3 protein is CASMRDIILLSTDTQYF. The CDR3 nucleotides are TGTGCCAGCATGCGGGACATTATCCTTCTAAGCACAGATACGCAGTATTTT.

The rearrangement joins TRBV5-5 to TRBJ2-2; D call uncertain. The CDR3 contains 14 residues. With 1 base removed from V and 5 bases from J, the gap between germline ends came to 9 bases. Germline V lookup: CDR1 SGHKS, CDR2 YYEKEE (reference sequence). CDR3 in amino acids: CASSLSGKTGELFF. The CDR3 DNA reads TGTGCCAGCAGCTTGTCCGGCAAAACCGGGGAGCTGTTTTTT.

This clonotype was picked up a small number of times. This sequence joins TRBV3-1 and TRBJ2-5, with 8 bases identical to TRBD2. The J segment lost 4 bases and the V segment lost 6 bases, leaving 7 bases of the junction unmatched. Germline CDR1 is LGHDT and CDR2 is YNNKEL (reference sequence). This CDR3 is built from 14 residues. CDR3 bases: TGTGCCAGCAGTTCCGGGGGGGCCCTAGAGACCCAGTACTTC. Protein product: CASSSGGALETQYF.

The chain couples TRBV12-3 or TRBV12-4 to TRBJ1-1, with unresolved D. This CDR3 is 12 amino acids long. V lost 3 bases to trimming and J lost 8 bases, with 10 bases between them. The CDR3 DNA reads TGTGCCAGCAGTTTTGACTGGGGAGAAGCTTTCTTT. This translates into CASSFDWGEAFF.

V and J are TRBV7-8 and TRBJ1-1, with D maybe TRBD1 (6 bases). The CDR3 runs 14 residues. Trimming shortened V by 7 bases and J by 5 bases, and 17 bases separated the two germline ends. CDR1 is SGHVS and CDR2 is FQNEAQ in the germline V gene. CDR3 coding DNA: TGTGCCAGCACCGTGACAGGTTCGGGGACTGAAGCTTTCTTT. It yields the protein CASTVTGSGTEAFF.

This sequence joins TRBV12-3 or TRBV12-4 and TRBJ2-2; D not certain. Trimming cost V 1 base and J 5 bases, with 17 bases left between them. CDR3 size: 17 residues. The CDR3 here is CASSLGPNYIGTGELFF. Here the CDR3 DNA reads TGTGCCAGCAGTTTAGGCCCCAATTATATCGGGACCGGGGAGCTGTTTTTT.

This clonotype has just a few counts. This chain links TRBV14 with TRBJ2-3; 7 bases fit TRBD2. Germline V gene data show CDR1 as SGHDN and CDR2 as FVKESK. V was pared by 0 bases and J by 1 base, with 13 bases of the junction left unmatched. The CDR3 consists of 19 residues. The DNA of the CDR3 is TGTGCCAGCAGCCAAGATAAAGGTCAGCGGGGCCCCCGCACAGATACGCAGTATTTT. Encoded protein: CASSQDKGQRGPRTDTQYF.

The chain links TRBV6-1 to TRBJ1-5; possible D gene TRBD1, 6 bases. CDR3 size: 19 residues. Trimming stripped 7 bases from V and 0 bases from J, with 25 bases between. CDR1 and CDR2 from the germline V gene are MNHNS and SASEGT. This chain's CDR3 is CASNRPVQGMFGSNQPQHF. The CDR3 DNA sequence: TGTGCCAGCAACCGACCGGTACAGGGAATGTTCGGTAGCAATCAGCCCCAGCATTTT.

The CDR3: CSASGRTGAPGETQYF. For the CDR3, the DNA is TGCAGTGCTAGTGGAAGGACAGGGGCCCCCGGTGAGACCCAGTACTTC. The chain recombines TRBV20-1 with TRBJ2-5; 9 positions agree with TRBD1. The CDR3 contains 16 residues. J was trimmed by 5 bases and V by 3 bases; bases with no gene match: 13. The germline V gene has CDR1 DFQATT and CDR2 SNEGSKA (reference sequence).

Notes on this clonotype: This CDR3 is missing its conserved last phenylalanine or tryptophan, likely due to a read error. V and J are TRBV20-1 and TRBJ2-7; 8 bases are a match to TRBD2. This CDR3 contains 19 residues. V lost 5 bases, J lost 3 bases, and 24 bases stayed unmatched. Germline values: CDR1 DFQATT, CDR2 SNEGSKA (reference sequence). The CDR3 DNA is TGCAGTGCTCATATTCGTGGTCCTAGGACTAGCTACCCTAACTACGAGCAGTACCTC. This translates into CSAHIRGPRTSYPNYEQYL.

This clonotype was detected ten times or more. This rearrangement joins TRBV12-3 or TRBV12-4 to TRBJ1-5, with D tentatively TRBD1 (6 bases). CDR3 length: 14 amino acids. The ends were cut back, 5 bases at V and 3 bases at J, with 11 bases in the middle. CDR3 sequence reads: CASSRWDTNQPQHF. The CDR3 DNA follows: TGTGCCAGCAGTCGATGGGACACCAATCAGCCCCAGCATTTT.

This clonotype has just a few counts. The chain recombines TRBV10-3 with TRBJ1-5, with 7 bases matching TRBD1. Per the germline V gene, CDR1 is ENHRY and CDR2 is SYGVKD. CDR3 length: 14 residues. V trimming: 8 bases; J trimming: 3 bases; junction bases outside the gene matches: 7. In DNA, the CDR3 is TGTGCCATCCAGGGGACAGCCTTCAATCAGCCCCAGCATTTT. Translation: CAIQGTAFNQPQHF.

CDR3 amino acids: CASRTNQGRTYEQYF. The CDR3 DNA reads TGTGCCAGCAGGACAAACCAGGGGCGCACCTACGAGCAGTACTTC. This rearrangement joins TRBV6-1 to TRBJ2-7, with D possibly matching TRBD1 (6 bases). Germline assignment: CDR1 MNHNS and CDR2 SASEGT. Trimming removed 6 bases at V and 2 bases at J, with 17 bases between. The CDR3 length is 15 residues.

The chain is built from TRBV7-9 and TRBJ2-3, with 7 bases lining up with TRBD1. The CDR3 has 15 amino acids. Germline V gene lookup returns CDR1 SEHNR and CDR2 FQNEAQ (reference sequence). Trimming cost V 3 bases and J 2 bases; bases outside gene matches: 5. CDR3 in DNA: TGTGCCAGCAGCTTTGAGGGGACAGCCACAGATACGCAGTATTTT. This encodes CASSFEGTATDTQYF.